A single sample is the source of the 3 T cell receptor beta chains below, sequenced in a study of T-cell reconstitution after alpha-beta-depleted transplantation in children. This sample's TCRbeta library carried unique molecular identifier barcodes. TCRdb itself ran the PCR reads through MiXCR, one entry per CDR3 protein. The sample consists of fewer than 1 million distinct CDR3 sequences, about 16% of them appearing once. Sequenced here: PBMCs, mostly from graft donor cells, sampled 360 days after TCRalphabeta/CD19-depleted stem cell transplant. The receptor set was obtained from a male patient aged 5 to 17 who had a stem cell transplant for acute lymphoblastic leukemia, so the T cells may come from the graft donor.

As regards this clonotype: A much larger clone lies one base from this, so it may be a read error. The CDR3 DNA reads TGTGCCAGCAGCTTGGGAGTAGCGGGACGGGACACCGGGGAGCTGTTTTTT. Translated, it gives CASSLGVAGRDTGELFF. The gene calls are TRBV9 and TRBJ2-2; TRBD2 matches at 8 bases. This CDR3 is built from 17 residues. Germline V gene data show CDR1 as SGDLS and CDR2 as YYNGEE. With 4 bases clipped from V and 3 bases from J, the junction kept 11 bases outside the gene matches.

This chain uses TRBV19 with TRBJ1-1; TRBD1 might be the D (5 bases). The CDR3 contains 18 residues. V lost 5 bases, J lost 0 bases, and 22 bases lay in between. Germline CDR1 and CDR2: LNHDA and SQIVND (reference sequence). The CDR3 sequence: CASSVYRPETAMNTEAFF. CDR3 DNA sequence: TGTGCCAGTAGTGTCTACAGGCCCGAGACTGCAATGAACACTGAAGCTTTCTTT.

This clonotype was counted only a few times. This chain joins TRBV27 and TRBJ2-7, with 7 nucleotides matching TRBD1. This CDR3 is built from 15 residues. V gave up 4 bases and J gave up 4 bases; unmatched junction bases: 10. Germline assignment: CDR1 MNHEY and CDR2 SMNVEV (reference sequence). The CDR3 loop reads CASSSTGYVTYEQYF. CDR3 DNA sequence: TGTGCCAGCAGTTCGACAGGGTACGTTACGTACGAGCAGTACTTC.